A selection of T cell receptor beta chains follows, all from one sample in a study of cytomegalovirus exposure and HLA in healthy donors. Clones were sequenced by immunoSEQ multiplex PCR, and TCRdb holds only the in-frame ones, with some missing. The repertoire has about 260,000 clones, about 90% of them found once; the top ten carry roughly 3%. The material sequenced was PBMCs. These receptors came from a woman aged 30 to 39 in good health and CMV-seronegative. The CDR3 runs from the conserved cysteine through the conserved F or W. A D gene is named only where the DNA matches it firmly. Size tells how often a clone was seen (once, few, many) or the class of an expanded clone, and some rows leave it out.

d_gene: TRBD2
abundance: NA
j_gene: TRBJ2-7
v_gene: TRBV7-2
CDR3nt: TGTGCCAGCAGCTCGACTAGCGGGACCTACGAGCAGTACTTC
CDR3aa: CASSSTSGTYEQYF

d_gene: TRBD1
abundance: NA
j_gene: TRBJ1-1
v_gene: TRBV6-1
CDR3nt: TGTGCCAGCAGTGAAGCCCCAGGGGGTTGGGCGAACACTGAAGCTTTCTTT
CDR3aa: CASSEAPGGWANTEAFF

d_gene: NA
abundance: NA
j_gene: TRBJ2-5
v_gene: TRBV11-2
CDR3nt: TGTGCCAGCAGCTTAATAACCCAAGAGACCCAGTACTTC
CDR3aa: CASSLITQETQYF

d_gene: NA
abundance: NA
j_gene: TRBJ2-5
v_gene: TRBV18
CDR3nt: TGTGCCAGCTCGTCCAGGGGTCCAGGAGAGACCCAGTACTTC
CDR3aa: CASSSRGPGETQYF

d_gene: NA
abundance: few
j_gene: TRBJ1-1
v_gene: TRBV5-1
CDR3nt: TGCGCCAGCAGCCCAATCGGACACCTGAACACTGAAGCTTTCTTT
CDR3aa: CASSPIGHLNTEAFF

d_gene: TRBD1
abundance: NA
j_gene: TRBJ2-3
v_gene: TRBV14
CDR3nt: TGTGCCAGCGTGCCCGACAGGGTCACAGATACGCAGTATTTT
CDR3aa: CASVPDRVTDTQYF

d_gene: NA
abundance: once
j_gene: TRBJ2-7
v_gene: TRBV5-1
CDR3nt: TGCGCCAGCAGCACGGCGGTGAGCTACGAGCAGTACTTC
CDR3aa: CASSTAVSYEQYF

d_gene: NA
abundance: NA
j_gene: TRBJ2-1
v_gene: TRBV5-6
CDR3nt: TGTGCCAGCAGCTACGGGACACCCTACAATGAGCAGTTCTTC
CDR3aa: CASSYGTPYNEQFF

d_gene: TRBD1
abundance: NA
j_gene: TRBJ2-7
v_gene: TRBV5-1
CDR3nt: TGCGCCAGCAGCCCAGCAGGGGGCTCGTCCTACGAGCAGTACTTC
CDR3aa: CASSPAGGSSYEQYF

d_gene: TRBD1
abundance: once
j_gene: TRBJ2-7
v_gene: TRBV5-5
CDR3nt: TGTGCCAGCAGCTTAGTGACAGGGCTTCCGGCCTACGAGCAGTACTTC
CDR3aa: CASSLVTGLPAYEQYF

d_gene: NA
abundance: NA
j_gene: TRBJ1-2
v_gene: TRBV29-1
CDR3nt: TGCAGCGTTCTGGGAAACTATGGCTACACCTTC
CDR3aa: CSVLGNYGYTF

d_gene: TRBD1
abundance: NA
j_gene: TRBJ1-5
v_gene: TRBV28
CDR3nt: TGTGCCAGCAGCTTGACAGGGTTCAATCAGCCCCAGCATTTT
CDR3aa: CASSLTGFNQPQHF

d_gene: NA
abundance: NA
j_gene: TRBJ1-1
v_gene: TRBV27
CDR3nt: TGTGCCAGCAGTTTTCTCGGGGGGCGTGGAGCTTTCTTT
CDR3aa: CASSFLGGRGAFF

d_gene: TRBD2
abundance: NA
j_gene: TRBJ2-7
v_gene: TRBV13
CDR3nt: TGTGCCAGCAGCCCAGCGGGAGGGTGGAACGAGCAGTACTTC
CDR3aa: CASSPAGGWNEQYF

d_gene: NA
abundance: NA
j_gene: TRBJ1-2
v_gene: TRBV30
CDR3nt: TGTGCCTGGAGCACTGAATCGACCGGGGCGGGAAAAGGCTACACCTTC
CDR3aa: CAWSTESTGAGKGYTF

d_gene: NA
abundance: NA
j_gene: TRBJ2-7
v_gene: TRBV28
CDR3nt: TGTGCCAGCAGTTATGGCAGCTCCTACGAGCAGTACTTC
CDR3aa: CASSYGSSYEQYF

d_gene: NA
abundance: NA
j_gene: TRBJ2-5
v_gene: TRBV28
CDR3nt: TGTGCCAGCAGTTTGTTGGGGGGCCTCCCCAACCGACAAGAGACCCAGTACTTC
CDR3aa: CASSLLGGLPNRQETQYF

d_gene: NA
abundance: NA
j_gene: TRBJ2-7
v_gene: TRBV27
CDR3nt: TGTGCCAGCAGCCGGGCAGGGGCCTACGAGCAGTACTTC
CDR3aa: CASSRAGAYEQYF

d_gene: TRBD2
abundance: NA
j_gene: TRBJ2-7
v_gene: TRBV11-2
CDR3nt: TGTGCCAGCAGAAAATCCAGGACTAGCGGGAGGGGAACTTCCTACGAGCAGTACTTC
CDR3aa: CASRKSRTSGRGTSYEQYF

d_gene: NA
abundance: NA
j_gene: TRBJ2-4
v_gene: TRBV29-1
CDR3nt: TGCAGCGTTGAAGGTTCTGGGGTAGCCAAAAACATTCAGTACTTC
CDR3aa: CSVEGSGVAKNIQYF

d_gene: NA
abundance: NA
j_gene: TRBJ1-1
v_gene: TRBV7-9
CDR3nt: TGTGCCAGCAGCTTAGGGGGTTACCCTGAAGCTTTCTTT
CDR3aa: CASSLGGYPEAFF

d_gene: NA
abundance: NA
j_gene: TRBJ1-1
v_gene: TRBV7-6
CDR3nt: TGTGCCAGCAGCGCCCAACCAGGGGCCACTGAAGCTTTCTTT
CDR3aa: CASSAQPGATEAFF

d_gene: TRBD2
abundance: few
j_gene: TRBJ2-7
v_gene: TRBV7-8
CDR3nt: TGTGCCAGCAGCTTAGTATTTGGCGGGGGGAGCTCCTACGAGCAGTACTTC
CDR3aa: CASSLVFGGGSSYEQYF

d_gene: TRBD1
abundance: NA
j_gene: TRBJ2-5
v_gene: TRBV11-2
CDR3nt: TGTGCCAGCAGCTCAACCACCCGGACAGGGGAGGCCTTCTCGGAGACCCAGTACTTC
CDR3aa: CASSSTTRTGEAFSETQYF

d_gene: TRBD2
abundance: NA
j_gene: TRBJ2-3
v_gene: TRBV28
CDR3nt: TGTGCCAGCAGTTTATTTCGGGGAGGGAGCACAGATACGCAGTATTTT
CDR3aa: CASSLFRGGSTDTQYF

d_gene: TRBD2
abundance: NA
j_gene: TRBJ2-2
v_gene: TRBV5-1
CDR3nt: TGCGCCAGCAGCTTGGAACTAGCGGCTAGCGGGGAGCTGTTTTTT
CDR3aa: CASSLELAASGELFF

d_gene: NA
abundance: NA
j_gene: TRBJ2-7
v_gene: TRBV18
CDR3nt: TGTGCCAGCTCACCACCCGGGATGGCCTACGAGCAGTACTTC
CDR3aa: CASSPPGMAYEQYF

d_gene: TRBD1
abundance: NA
j_gene: TRBJ2-1
v_gene: TRBV7-9
CDR3nt: TGTGCCAGCAGCTTACGAGACAGGGGAAATGAGCAGTTCTTC
CDR3aa: CASSLRDRGNEQFF

d_gene: TRBD1
abundance: NA
j_gene: TRBJ2-2
v_gene: TRBV4-3
CDR3nt: TGCGCCAGCAGCCAAGACCGTGGGACAGGGGGGACCGGGGAGCTGTTTTTT
CDR3aa: CASSQDRGTGGTGELFF

d_gene: TRBD1
abundance: NA
j_gene: TRBJ2-2
v_gene: TRBV18
CDR3nt: TGTGCCAGCTCACGGGACAGGGCTCCCGGGGAGCTGTTTTTT
CDR3aa: CASSRDRAPGELFF

d_gene: NA
abundance: NA
j_gene: TRBJ1-3
v_gene: TRBV5-1
CDR3nt: TGCGCCAGCAGCTTGTACCTCTCCGGGACACCGGATAGCTCTGGAAACACCATATATTTT
CDR3aa: CASSLYLSGTPDSSGNTIYF

d_gene: TRBD2
abundance: NA
j_gene: TRBJ2-1
v_gene: TRBV11-1
CDR3nt: TGTGCCAGTCATCTAGCGGGAGGCAGCAATGAGCAGTTCTTC
CDR3aa: CASHLAGGSNEQFF

d_gene: NA
abundance: NA
j_gene: TRBJ1-2
v_gene: TRBV7-8
CDR3nt: TGTGCCAGCAGCTTAGACAGGAATAACTATGGCTACACCTTC
CDR3aa: CASSLDRNNYGYTF

d_gene: TRBD2
abundance: NA
j_gene: TRBJ2-5
v_gene: TRBV7-8
CDR3nt: TGTGCCAGCAGCTTATCGGGGGGGCAAGAGACCCAGTACTTC
CDR3aa: CASSLSGGQETQYF

d_gene: TRBD1
abundance: NA
j_gene: TRBJ2-7
v_gene: TRBV9
CDR3nt: TGTGCCAGCAGCGTAGGGGGACAGGGGTCCTACGAGCAGTACTTC
CDR3aa: CASSVGGQGSYEQYF

d_gene: NA
abundance: NA
j_gene: TRBJ2-5
v_gene: TRBV11-2
CDR3nt: TGTGCCAGCAGCTTAGAGGGGGAGGTACGAGAGACCCAGTACTTC
CDR3aa: CASSLEGEVRETQYF

d_gene: NA
abundance: NA
j_gene: TRBJ1-1
v_gene: TRBV2
CDR3nt: TGTGCCAGCAGCCCTCAGCTCGGGGCTTTCTTT
CDR3aa: CASSPQLGAFF

d_gene: NA
abundance: once
j_gene: TRBJ1-5
v_gene: TRBV7-8
CDR3nt: TGTGCCAGCAGCTTAGTTGCCGGCAGCAATCAGCCCCAGCATTTT
CDR3aa: CASSLVAGSNQPQHF

d_gene: TRBD2
abundance: once
j_gene: TRBJ2-1
v_gene: TRBV5-1
CDR3nt: TGCGCCAGCAGCTTGGGTGGCGGGAGGGTCTACAATGAGCAGTTCTTC
CDR3aa: CASSLGGGRVYNEQFF

d_gene: NA
abundance: NA
j_gene: TRBJ2-1
v_gene: TRBV27
CDR3nt: TGTGCCAGCAGTTTCTTTACAACGGGGGAGCATCTCAATGAGCAGTTCTTC
CDR3aa: CASSFFTTGEHLNEQFF

d_gene: NA
abundance: NA
j_gene: TRBJ1-1
v_gene: TRBV19
CDR3nt: TGTGCCAGTAGCCGCCTCGATACTGAAGCTTTCTTT
CDR3aa: CASSRLDTEAFF

d_gene: TRBD1
abundance: NA
j_gene: TRBJ1-4
v_gene: TRBV2
CDR3nt: TGTGCCAGCAGGAGGGACAGTAATGAAAAACTGTTTTTT
CDR3aa: CASRRDSNEKLFF

d_gene: TRBD1
abundance: few
j_gene: TRBJ1-2
v_gene: TRBV9
CDR3nt: TGTGCCAGCAGCCGGACGACAGGGTTTAACTATGGCTACACCTTC
CDR3aa: CASSRTTGFNYGYTF

d_gene: NA
abundance: NA
j_gene: TRBJ1-4
v_gene: TRBV5-1
CDR3nt: TGCGCCAGCAGCTTGGGGGGGACCGACGAAAAACTGTTTTTT
CDR3aa: CASSLGGTDEKLFF

d_gene: NA
abundance: NA
j_gene: TRBJ1-2
v_gene: TRBV28
CDR3nt: TGTGCCAGCAGTAGTAATGGCTACACCTTC
CDR3aa: CASSSNGYTF

d_gene: TRBD2
abundance: once
j_gene: TRBJ2-1
v_gene: TRBV15
CDR3nt: TGTGCCACCAGCAGTGTAGCGGGAGCCTACAATGAGCAGTTCTTC
CDR3aa: CATSSVAGAYNEQFF

d_gene: TRBD1
abundance: NA
j_gene: TRBJ2-7
v_gene: TRBV27
CDR3nt: TGTGCCAGCAGCCGGGACAGGGGCACCTACGAGCAGTACTTC
CDR3aa: CASSRDRGTYEQYF

d_gene: TRBD2
abundance: once
j_gene: TRBJ2-7
v_gene: TRBV7-8
CDR3nt: TGTGCCAGCAGCTTACCCTCGGGACTAGCGAACGACGAGCAGTACTTC
CDR3aa: CASSLPSGLANDEQYF

d_gene: TRBD2
abundance: once
j_gene: TRBJ2-7
v_gene: TRBV28
CDR3nt: TGTGCCAGCAGGTTCCAAGCTAGCGGCACCGAGCAGTACTTC
CDR3aa: CASRFQASGTEQYF

d_gene: TRBD2
abundance: few
j_gene: TRBJ2-7
v_gene: TRBV28
CDR3nt: TGTGCCAGCAGGAATGGACTAGCAGTAGAGCAGTACTTC
CDR3aa: CASRNGLAVEQYF

d_gene: TRBD2
abundance: NA
j_gene: TRBJ2-3
v_gene: TRBV15
CDR3nt: TGTGCCACCATGGATAGCGGGGAAAGCACAGATACGCAGTATTTT
CDR3aa: CATMDSGESTDTQYF

d_gene: TRBD2
abundance: once
j_gene: TRBJ2-1
v_gene: TRBV19
CDR3nt: TGTGCCAGTACCCTAGGACTAGCGGGAGGTTACAATGAGCAGTTCTTC
CDR3aa: CASTLGLAGGYNEQFF

d_gene: NA
abundance: NA
j_gene: TRBJ2-5
v_gene: TRBV7-8
CDR3nt: TGTGCCAGCAGCTTAGTCAATCGGGGGCTAGAGACCCAGTACTTC
CDR3aa: CASSLVNRGLETQYF

d_gene: TRBD2
abundance: NA
j_gene: TRBJ2-7
v_gene: TRBV28
CDR3nt: TGTGCCAGCAGTTTATATGGGACTATCATTTCCTCCTACGCGGAGCAGTACTTC
CDR3aa: CASSLYGTIISSYAEQYF

d_gene: NA
abundance: NA
j_gene: TRBJ2-5
v_gene: TRBV13
CDR3nt: TGTGCCAGCAGCTTAGGCCTCGGGGGCGGGCCCGAAGAGACCCAGTACTTC
CDR3aa: CASSLGLGGGPEETQYF

d_gene: TRBD2
abundance: NA
j_gene: TRBJ2-5
v_gene: TRBV28
CDR3nt: TGTGCCAGCTGGGCTAGCGGGAGGCTGCAAGAGACCCAGTACTTC
CDR3aa: CASWASGRLQETQYF

d_gene: NA
abundance: NA
j_gene: TRBJ2-1
v_gene: TRBV19
CDR3nt: TGTGCCAGTAGCCACACAGGGTTCTCCTACAATGAGCAGTTCTTC
CDR3aa: CASSHTGFSYNEQFF

d_gene: TRBD2
abundance: once
j_gene: TRBJ2-7
v_gene: TRBV29-1
CDR3nt: TGCAGCGTTGAAGTGGGGGGGAGGGGTAACGAGCAGTACTTC
CDR3aa: CSVEVGGRGNEQYF

d_gene: TRBD2
abundance: NA
j_gene: TRBJ2-7
v_gene: TRBV7-9
CDR3nt: TGTGCCAGCAGCACCGGGGTCACTAGCGGGAGGGCCCACGAGCAGTACTTC
CDR3aa: CASSTGVTSGRAHEQYF